This T cell receptor (beta chain) stems from a study of CD8+ T cells in alopecia areata. Study-wide background: Patients remained on tofacitinib for 6 to 18 months and then went 6 months without it.

The germline gives CDR1 SGHTA, CDR2 FQGNSA. V lost 2 bases, J lost 4 bases, and 14 bases lay in between. This CDR3 is 15 amino acids long. RNA extraction was followed by reverse transcription into cDNA, which acted as the sequencing template. Only in-frame clones appear in the TCRdb table, and some are missing; sequencing was by immunoSEQ multiplex PCR. There are about 110,000 clones in the sample; 84% occur only once, and 24% lies in the top ten. A note on this clone: The antigen is not known.

Treatment noted: oral pan-JAK inhibitor, 5-10 mg twice daily. Sorting from PBMCs produced CD4+ and CD8+ T cells. The study, taken as a whole, reports: Sequences from scalp samples also cover resident alphabeta T cells of normal skin.

The sequencing used CD8+ T cells sorted from blood, collected at week 24, from a patient treated with tofacitinib. The chain carries TRBV7-2 and TRBJ1-2; D is undetermined. This sequence originates from a human donor with alopecia areata. The CDR3 DNA reads TGTGCCAGCAGCTTAATCTTCCACAGCTTCTATGGCTACACCTTC. Protein product: CASSLIFHSFYGYTF.